The source of this T cell receptor beta chain is a study of graft-versus-host responses after intestinal transplantation. The table came from immunoSEQ multiplex PCR; TCRdb's copy has only in-frame clones and leaves some out. The sample records more than 65,000 clones, around 93% being singletons. The junction had 10 bases not matched to a gene; V was cut back by 1 base and J by 5 bases. Germline V gene data show CDR1 as SGHRS and CDR2 as YFSETQ. There are 18 residues in the CDR3. Study-wide results and caveats: Declines in HvG clones occurring early post-transplant were associated with peak circulating GvH clone levels. Patients who carried graft-donor T cell macrochimerism also had high graft-versus-host to host-versus-graft clonal ratios in their allografts.

Notes on this clone: Its cognate antigen is unknown.

The material sequenced was unstimulated CD8+ T cells sorted from spleen or lymph node cells, taken before transplant. This receptor was taken from a human donor who was the organ donor for an intestinal transplant. The chain employs TRBV5-1 and TRBJ2-5; 14 bases line up with TRBD2. The CDR3 spells CASSLSVGLAGAGETQYF. The CDR3 bases are TGCGCCAGCAGCTTGTCTGTGGGACTAGCGGGGGCCGGGGAGACCCAGTACTTC. The whole variable domain, filled in from reference TRBV5-1 and TRBJ2-5, reads KAGVTQTPRYLIKTRGQQVTLSCSPISGHRSVSWYQQTPGQGLQFLFEYFSETQRNKGNFPGRFSGRQFSNSRSEMNVSTLELGDSALYLCASSLSVGLAGAGETQYFGPGTRLLVL.